This T cell receptor (beta chain) comes out of a study of OX40 agonist ivuxolimab in advanced cancers. Study as a whole: Patients were dosed intravenously with ivuxolimab at 0.01 to 10 mg/kg every 2 weeks. Patients enrolled in dose escalation were diagnosed with hepatocellular carcinoma, melanoma, renal cell or head and neck cancer.

Only in-frame clones appear in the TCRdb table, and some are missing; sequencing was by immunoSEQ multiplex PCR. The sample has around 75,000 clones; roughly 90% are singletons. With respect to this clone: Its antigen is not known.

CDR1 is SGHRS, CDR2 YFSETQ, per germline. The CDR3 sequence is 14 residues long. Trimming removed 1 base from V and 2 bases from J, with 9 bases in between. Study-wide findings and caveats: Partial responders at 0.1-3.0 mg/kg had among the lowest clonal expansion. By week 6 at 0.1 to 3.0 mg/kg, blood CD4+ and CD8+ T cells had expanded clonally.

This clonotype was obtained from an adult with an advanced solid tumor such as melanoma, head and neck, liver or kidney cancer. The J gene is TRBJ1-1, the V gene TRBV5-1; possibly TRBD1 for D (5 bases). The starting material was CD4+ or CD8+ T cells sorted from blood, obtained in a trial of the OX40 agonist ivuxolimab. The CDR3 DNA sequence: TGCGCCAGCAGCTTGTGGGGCCAAAACACTGAAGCTTTCTTT. Translating gives CASSLWGQNTEAFF.